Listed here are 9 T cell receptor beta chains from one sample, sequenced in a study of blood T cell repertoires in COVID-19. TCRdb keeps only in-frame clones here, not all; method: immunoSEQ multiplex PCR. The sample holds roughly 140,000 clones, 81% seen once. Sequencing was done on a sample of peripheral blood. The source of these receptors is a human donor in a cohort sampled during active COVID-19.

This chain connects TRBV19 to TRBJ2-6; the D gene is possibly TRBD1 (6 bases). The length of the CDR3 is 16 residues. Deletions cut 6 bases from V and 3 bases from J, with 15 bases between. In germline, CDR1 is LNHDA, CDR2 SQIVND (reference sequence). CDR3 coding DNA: TGTGCCAGTAGCCCCAGGGGCGCGGGTGGGGCCAACGTCCTGACTTTC. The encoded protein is CASSPRGAGGANVLTF. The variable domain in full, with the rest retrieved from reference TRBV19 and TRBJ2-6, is DGGITQSPKYLFRKEGQNVTLSCEQNLNHDAMYWYRQDPGQGLRLIYYSQIVNDFQKGDIAEGYSVSREKKESFPLTVTSAQKNPTAFYLCASSPRGAGGANVLTFGAGSRLTVL.

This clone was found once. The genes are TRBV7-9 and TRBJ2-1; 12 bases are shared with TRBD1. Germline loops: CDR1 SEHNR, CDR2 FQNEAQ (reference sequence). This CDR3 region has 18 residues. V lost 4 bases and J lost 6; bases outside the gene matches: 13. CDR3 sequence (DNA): TGTGCCAGCAGCTCCCGGGACAGGGGGCAGTCGGTTTTCAATGAGCAGTTCTTC. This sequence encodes CASSSRDRGQSVFNEQFF. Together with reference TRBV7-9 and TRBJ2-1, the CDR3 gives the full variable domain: DTGVSQNPRHKITKRGQNVTFRCDPISEHNRLYWYRQTLGQGPEFLTYFQNEAQLEKSRLLSDRFSAERPKGSFSTLEIQRTEQGDSAMYLCASSSRDRGQSVFNEQFFGPGTRLTVL.

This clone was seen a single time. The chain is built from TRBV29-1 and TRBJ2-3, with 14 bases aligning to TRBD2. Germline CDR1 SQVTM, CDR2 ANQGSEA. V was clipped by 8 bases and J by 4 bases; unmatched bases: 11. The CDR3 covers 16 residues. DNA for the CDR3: TGCAGCATTACCGGGACTAGCGGGAGAGGGGCAGATACGCAGTATTTT. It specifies CSITGTSGRGADTQYF.

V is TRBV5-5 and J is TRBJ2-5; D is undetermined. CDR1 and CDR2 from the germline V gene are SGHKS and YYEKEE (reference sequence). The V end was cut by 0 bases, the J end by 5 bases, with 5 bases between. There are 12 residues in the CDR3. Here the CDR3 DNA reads TGTGCCAGCAGCTTGGTCCTGGAGACCCAGTACTTC. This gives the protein CASSLVLETQYF. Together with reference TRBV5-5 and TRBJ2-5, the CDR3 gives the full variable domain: DAGVTQSPTHLIKTRGQQVTLRCSPISGHKSVSWYQQVLGQGPQFIFQYYEKEERGRGNFPDRFSARQFPNYSSELNVNALLLGDSALYLCASSLVLETQYFGPGTRLLVL.

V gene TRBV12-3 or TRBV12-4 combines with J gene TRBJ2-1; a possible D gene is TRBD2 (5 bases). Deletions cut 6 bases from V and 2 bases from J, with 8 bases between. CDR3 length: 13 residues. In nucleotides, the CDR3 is TGTGCCAGCAGCCCACTAGCCTACAATGAGCAGTTCTTC. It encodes CASSPLAYNEQFF.

Written as DNA, the CDR3 is TGCAGCGTAGGGGGTTCGGGCTCCTACGAGCAGTACTTC. It specifies CSVGGSGSYEQYF. The chain employs TRBV29-1 and TRBJ2-7; D perhaps matches TRBD1 (6 bases). Germline V CDR1 and CDR2: SQVTM, ANQGSEA. The CDR3 is 13 residues long. Trimming cost V 6 bases and J 0 bases, with 12 bases left between them.

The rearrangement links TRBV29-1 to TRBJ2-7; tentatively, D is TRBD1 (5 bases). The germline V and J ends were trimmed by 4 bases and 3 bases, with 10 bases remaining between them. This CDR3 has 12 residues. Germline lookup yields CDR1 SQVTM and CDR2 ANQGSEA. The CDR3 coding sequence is TGCAGCGTTGTCAGGGATAGCTACGAGCAGTACTTC. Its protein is CSVVRDSYEQYF.

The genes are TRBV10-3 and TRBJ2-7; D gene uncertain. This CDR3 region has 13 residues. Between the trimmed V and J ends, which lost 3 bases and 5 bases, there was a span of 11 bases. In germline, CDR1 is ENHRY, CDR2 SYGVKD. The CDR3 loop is CAISDIRTHEQYF. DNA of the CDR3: TGTGCCATCAGTGATATCAGAACGCACGAGCAGTACTTC.

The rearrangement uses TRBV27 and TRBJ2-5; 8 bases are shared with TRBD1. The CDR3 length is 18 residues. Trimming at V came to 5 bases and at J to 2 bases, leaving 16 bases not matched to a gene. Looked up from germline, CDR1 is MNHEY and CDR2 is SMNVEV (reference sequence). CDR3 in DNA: TGTGCCAGCAGTCCAAGGTTCGGACAGGGTCGGAATCAAGAGACCCAGTACTTC. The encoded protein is CASSPRFGQGRNQETQYF.